The sequence of this T cell receptor (beta chain) was determined in a study of T cells in Graves' hyperthyroidism and ophthalmopathy. General study results and limits: Most thyroid clonotypes expanded above 0.001 were also detected in blood.

Amplified TCR beta CDR3 regions derived from RNA transcripts. During a first-round RT-PCR of the TCR CDR3, the HTBI primer set was used. TCRdb called the multiplex PCR reads again in MiXCR, with one record for every CDR3 protein. The repertoire consists of 550,000 to 700,000 distinct CDR3 sequences, with around 42% occurring once and the leading ten covering over 15%. With regard to this clonotype: Its specificity is unknown.

The receptor was isolated from an adult woman with Graves' disease, either hyperthyroidism or ophthalmopathy (not recorded which). Sample: peripheral blood or thyroid tissue (not recorded which).

The CDR3 protein is CSALSLAGTDTQYF. The CDR3 DNA is TGCAGTGCTCTTAGCCTAGCCGGCACAGATACGCAGTATTTT. V is TRBV20-1 and J is TRBJ2-3; D possibly corresponds to TRBD2 (5 bases). This CDR3 has 14 residues. The V and J ends lost 5 bases and 1 base respectively, with 13 bases between them. Germline CDR1 DFQATT, CDR2 SNEGSKA (reference sequence).